These 26 T cell receptor beta chains were all obtained from the same sample, sequenced in a study of CD8+CD57+ T cells in acquired aplastic anemia. CDR3 and TCR beta VDJ profiling relied on a genomic DNA template. TCRdb analysed the reads with MiXCR anew, one entry per CDR3 protein. This table has about 190,000 distinct CDR3 sequences, approximately 52% appearing once. Sequenced input: sorted CD4+, CD8+, or CD8+CD57+ T cells (not recorded which) from PBMCs. The receptors originated from a human donor in good health, serving as a control.

V and J are TRBV20-1 and TRBJ2-3, with 9 bases lining up with TRBD2. The CDR3 length is 15 residues. V was pared by 5 bases and J by 6 bases, with 12 bases of the junction left unmatched. Germline V CDR1 and CDR2: DFQATT, SNEGSKA (reference sequence). In DNA form, the CDR3 reads TGCAGTGCTTTCCCCGGGACTAGCCAAGGGGATACGCAGTATTTT. The encoded protein is CSAFPGTSQGDTQYF.

This clonotype was counted a few times. CDR3 DNA sequence: TGTGCCATCAGTCGGCAGGGCGTTAGCAATGAGCAGTTCTTC. It encodes CAISRQGVSNEQFF. The rearrangement links TRBV10-3 to TRBJ2-1; a possible D gene is TRBD1 (5 bases). Between the trimmed V and J ends, which lost 5 bases and 6 bases, there was a span of 14 bases. CDR3 length: 14 amino acids. Germline V lookup: CDR1 ENHRY, CDR2 SYGVKD.

In regard to this clonotype: One end of the junction does not line up with germline, which may come from a read error. The chain uses TRBV7-9 and TRBJ2-2; possible D gene TRBD2, 6 bases. The germline CDR1 and CDR2 sequences are SEHNR and FQNEAQ (reference sequence). The CDR3 has 16 amino acids. This CDR3 reads CASSLLPGVNTGELFF. In DNA form, the CDR3 reads TGCGCCAGCAGCTTGCTTCCGGGGGTGAACACCGGGGAGCTGTTTTTT. The full variable domain, in which reference TRBV7-9 and TRBJ2-2 provide the parts outside the CDR3, is DTGVSQNPRHKITKRGQNVTFRCDPISEHNRLYWYRQTLGQGPEFLTYFQNEAQLEKSRLLSDRFSAERPKGSFSTLEIQRTEQGDSAMYLCASSLLPGVNTGELFFGEGSRLTVL.

The chain combines TRBV3-1 with TRBJ1-2; the match to TRBD1 covers 9 bases. The CDR3 is 15 amino acids. The V gene's germline CDR1 is LGHDT and CDR2 YNNKEL (reference sequence). V dropped 3 bases and J dropped 2; count of bases not matched to a gene: 4. The CDR3 DNA follows: TGTGCCAGCAGCCAGGCCGGGACAGGGAACTATGGCTACACCTTC. Residues: CASSQAGTGNYGYTF.

This clonotype was detected once. The rearrangement uses TRBV24-1 and TRBJ1-2; D is unresolved. The CDR3 has 11 residues. Trimming shortened V by 7 bases and J by 8 bases, and 10 bases separated the two germline ends. CDR1 and CDR2 (germline): KGHDR, SFDVKD. CDR3 sequence (DNA): TGTGCCACCAGGGCTTCGGGCGGCTACACCTTC. It encodes CATRASGGYTF.

The sample holds many counts of this clonotype. The chain carries TRBV11-1 and TRBJ1-2; tentative D call: TRBD1 (5 bases). Germline V gives CDR1 SGHAT, CDR2 FQDESV (reference sequence). Trimming pared 5 bases from V and 4 bases from J, leaving 14 bases between. The CDR3 consists of 14 residues. CDR3 protein: CASSRTDTTYGYTF. DNA for the CDR3: TGTGCCAGCAGCCGGACGGACACAACCTATGGCTACACCTTC.

This chain joins TRBV3-2 and TRBJ2-1; TRBD1, the table's D call, lacks a check against the DNA. TRBV3-2 represents a pseudogene. This CDR3 spans 15 amino acids. As DNA, the CDR3 is TGTGCCAGCAGACTGGCCGGGACAGGGAACAATGAGCAGTTCTTC. Encoded protein: CASRLAGTGNNEQFF.

This chain joins TRBV7-2 and TRBJ1-1; D might be TRBD1 (5 bases). V lost 1 base and J lost 5, with 5 bases in between. The CDR3 runs to 12 residues. CDR1 SGHTA and CDR2 FQGNSA come from the germline V gene. The CDR3 sequence: CASSLDRTEAFF. The CDR3 bases are TGTGCCAGCAGCTTAGACAGGACTGAAGCTTTCTTT.

The V call is TRBV6-6, the J call TRBJ1-1; 8 bases agree with TRBD1. The length of the CDR3 is 15 residues. V lost 2 bases and J lost 4; bases outside the gene matches: 6. Germline-derived CDR1 and CDR2 are MNHNY and SVGAGI (reference sequence). DNA of the CDR3: TGTGCCAGCAGTTACGTGACAGGGGTGGGCACTGAAGCTTTCTTT. Its translation is CASSYVTGVGTEAFF.

Many counts were recorded for this clonotype. The J gene is TRBJ2-7, the V gene TRBV20-1, with TRBD1 matching over 9 bases. The CDR3 sequence is 16 residues long. CDR1 and CDR2 (germline): DFQATT, SNEGSKA (reference sequence). V gave up 0 bases and J gave up 0 bases; unmatched junction bases: 6. This CDR3 is CSARDKRDRVSYEQYF. In DNA form, the CDR3 reads TGCAGTGCTAGAGATAAGCGGGACAGGGTCTCCTACGAGCAGTACTTC.

The rearrangement uses TRBV12-3 or TRBV12-4 and TRBJ1-3; D not resolved. The CDR3 is 14 residues long. The ends were cut back, 7 bases at V and 0 bases at J, with 10 bases in the middle. The CDR3 spells CASNVEVSGNTIYF. CDR3 in DNA: TGTGCCAGCAACGTAGAGGTCTCTGGAAACACCATATATTTT.

V is TRBV20-1 and J is TRBJ2-7, with D unresolved. The germline CDR1 and CDR2 sequences are DFQATT and SNEGSKA (reference sequence). The CDR3 has 14 amino acids. Trimming left V 0 bases short and J 2 bases short, with 11 bases between. This chain's CDR3 is CSARDPTTTYEQYF. As DNA, the CDR3 is TGCAGTGCTAGAGATCCTACCACTACCTACGAGCAGTACTTC.

The chain employs TRBV9 and TRBJ2-3; 8 nucleotides match TRBD2. Germline CDR1 reads SGDLS; CDR2 reads YYNGEE. The CDR3 extends over 15 amino acids. V was clipped by 4 bases and J by 1 base; unmatched bases: 5. CDR3 in DNA: TGTGCCAGCAGCCGAGCGGGGGAGGGCACAGATACGCAGTATTTT. This codes for CASSRAGEGTDTQYF. The entire variable domain, with the rest obtained from reference TRBV9 and TRBJ2-3, is as follows: DSGVTQTPKHLITATGQRVTLRCSPRSGDLSVYWYQQSLDQGLQFLIQYYNGEERAKGNILERFSAQQFPDLHSELNLSSLELGDSALYFCASSRAGEGTDTQYFGPGTRLTVL.

This clonotype has at least ten counts. The chain carries TRBV6-2 or TRBV6-3 and TRBJ1-1, with D maybe TRBD1 (6 bases). In germline, CDR1 is MNHEY, CDR2 SVGEGT. Trimming took 8 bases from V and 0 from J, leaving 16 bases between them. The CDR3 runs to 15 residues. DNA for the CDR3: TGTGCCAGCCTAAAGGGACACGCAATGAACACTGAAGCTTTCTTT. Translation: CASLKGHAMNTEAFF.

The chain has TRBV5-5 and TRBJ2-7, with TRBD1 matching 7 bases. The germline CDR1 and CDR2 sequences are SGHKS and YYEKEE (reference sequence). This CDR3 is 14 amino acids long. The V segment lost 1 base and the J segment 4 bases; nucleotides outside the gene matches: 5. The CDR3 sequence: CASSLRQGFYEQYF. CDR3 DNA: TGTGCCAGCAGCTTGAGACAGGGCTTTTACGAGCAGTACTTC.

The V gene is TRBV15, the J gene TRBJ2-7; 11 nucleotides align to TRBD2. Germline V gene data show CDR1 as LNHNV and CDR2 as YYDKDF (reference sequence). V trimming: 6 bases; J trimming: 0 bases; junction bases outside the gene matches: 4. CDR3 length: 15 residues. The CDR3 spells CATRGSGRGSYEQYF. CDR3 coding DNA: TGTGCCACCAGAGGTAGCGGGAGGGGCTCCTACGAGCAGTACTTC.

A note on this clonotype: One end of the junction varies from germline; a read error may be responsible. This chain links TRBV11-3 with TRBJ1-4; TRBD1 might be the D (6 bases). Germline-derived CDR1 and CDR2 are SGHNT and YENEEA. The CDR3 is 16 amino acids. The CDR3 protein is CASGLGGGPANEKLFF. The CDR3 DNA reads TGTGCCAGCGGCTTAGGGGGAGGTCCGGCTAATGAAAAACTGTTTTTT. Combining the CDR3 with reference TRBV11-3 and TRBJ1-4 gives the whole variable domain EAGVVQSPRYKIIEKKQPVAFWCNPISGHNTLYWYLQNLGQGPELLIRYENEEAVDDSQLPKDRFSAERLKGVDSTLKIQPAELGDSAVYLCASGLGGGPANEKLFFGSGTQLSVL.

This clonotype was observed many times. The CDR3 is CASSFSGIIYEQYF. In nucleotides, the CDR3 is TGTGCCAGCAGTTTTAGTGGGATCATCTACGAGCAGTACTTC. The chain links TRBV12-3 or TRBV12-4 to TRBJ2-7; no clear D gene. Trimming took off 3 bases at V and 3 bases at J, with 12 bases between the two ends. The CDR3 consists of 14 residues.

The J gene is TRBJ2-7, the V gene TRBV9, with D possibly TRBD1 on 6 matching bases. Trimming took 3 bases from V and 2 from J, leaving 9 bases between them. Germline V gene lookup returns CDR1 SGDLS and CDR2 YYNGEE. This CDR3 is 13 amino acids long. The DNA for the CDR3 is TGTGCCAGCAGCGGAGGGGACACCTACGAGCAGTACTTC. Its protein product is CASSGGDTYEQYF. The whole variable domain, remainder taken from reference TRBV9 and TRBJ2-7, is DSGVTQTPKHLITATGQRVTLRCSPRSGDLSVYWYQQSLDQGLQFLIQYYNGEERAKGNILERFSAQQFPDLHSELNLSSLELGDSALYFCASSGGDTYEQYFGPGTRLTVT.

The chain employs TRBV20-1 and TRBJ1-6; the match to TRBD1 covers 7 bases. V lost 3 bases and J lost 6; bases outside the gene matches: 8. This CDR3 comprises 15 residues. Germline lookup yields CDR1 DFQATT and CDR2 SNEGSKA (reference sequence). This CDR3 reads CSARDHRGVNSPLHF. In DNA, the CDR3 is TGCAGTGCTAGGGATCACAGGGGAGTTAATTCACCCCTCCACTTT.

The V gene is TRBV7-3, the J gene TRBJ1-1, with TRBD1 as a possible D gene (6 bases). V lost 0 bases and J lost 2, with 19 bases in between. Germline CDR1 is SGHTA and CDR2 is FQGTGA. The CDR3 contains 18 residues. In DNA form, the CDR3 reads TGTGCCAGCAGCTTAACAGGGGCGGGGGGGCTCGGTAACACTGAAGCTTTCTTT. Translation: CASSLTGAGGLGNTEAFF. Using reference TRBV7-3 and TRBJ1-1 for the parts outside the CDR3, the full variable domain is GAGVSQTPSNKVTEKGKYVELRCDPISGHTALYWYRQSLGQGPEFLIYFQGTGAADDSGLPNDRFFAVRPEGSVSTLKIQRTERGDSAVYLCASSLTGAGGLGNTEAFFGQGTRLTVV.

This clonotype was counted ten times or more. The rearrangement joins TRBV27 to TRBJ1-2; weak D call: TRBD1 (5 bases). The CDR3 totals 15 residues. V was clipped by 6 bases and J by 4 bases, with 18 bases between them. The germline gives CDR1 MNHEY, CDR2 SMNVEV (reference sequence). DNA of the CDR3: TGTGCCAGCAGCCCTCGAGGGGAGGCCCTCTATGGCTACACCTTC. Amino acid sequence: CASSPRGEALYGYTF.

This clonotype has ten or more counts. The gene calls are TRBV5-1 and TRBJ2-3; possibly TRBD1 for D (8 bases). CDR1 and CDR2 (germline): SGHRS, YFSETQ. V was pared by 0 bases and J by 1 base, with 12 bases between. This CDR3 spans 16 amino acids. The CDR3 coding sequence is TGCGCCAGCAGCTTGGGGGGGGGACAGGGCACAGATACGCAGTATTTT. Translating it yields CASSLGGGQGTDTQYF.

This clonotype was seen repeatedly, ten times or more. The chain has TRBV12-3 or TRBV12-4 and TRBJ2-3; TRBD2 matches 12 bases. The CDR3 length is 15 residues. J gave up 2 bases and V 5 bases, and 2 bases lay outside the gene matches. The CDR3 here is CASSPSGGATDTQYF. The CDR3, as DNA: TGTGCCAGCAGTCCTAGCGGGGGGGCCACAGATACGCAGTATTTT.

This clonotype was seen ten or more times. CDR3 coding DNA: TGTGCCAGTAGTATAGGACAGGGGGCGCTAATAGAGACCCAGTACTTC. Translation gives CASSIGQGALIETQYF. This sequence joins TRBV19 and TRBJ2-5; the match to TRBD1 covers 10 bases. The CDR3 has 16 amino acids. Unmatched junction bases numbered 6, after V lost 1 base and J lost 4 bases. Germline CDR1 and CDR2: LNHDA and SQIVND (reference sequence). Together with reference TRBV19 and TRBJ2-5, the CDR3 gives the full variable domain: DGGITQSPKYLFRKEGQNVTLSCEQNLNHDAMYWYRQDPGQGLRLIYYSQIVNDFQKGDIAEGYSVSREKKESFPLTVTSAQKNPTAFYLCASSIGQGALIETQYFGPGTRLLVL.

This chain joins TRBV5-1 and TRBJ1-2, with D unresolved. Germline CDR1 is SGHRS and CDR2 is YFSETQ. The CDR3 length is 13 residues. Trimming removed 4 bases at V and 2 bases at J, with 9 bases between. CDR3 bases: TGCGCCAGCAGCCCAGACCCGAACTATGGCTACACCTTC. This sequence encodes CASSPDPNYGYTF.